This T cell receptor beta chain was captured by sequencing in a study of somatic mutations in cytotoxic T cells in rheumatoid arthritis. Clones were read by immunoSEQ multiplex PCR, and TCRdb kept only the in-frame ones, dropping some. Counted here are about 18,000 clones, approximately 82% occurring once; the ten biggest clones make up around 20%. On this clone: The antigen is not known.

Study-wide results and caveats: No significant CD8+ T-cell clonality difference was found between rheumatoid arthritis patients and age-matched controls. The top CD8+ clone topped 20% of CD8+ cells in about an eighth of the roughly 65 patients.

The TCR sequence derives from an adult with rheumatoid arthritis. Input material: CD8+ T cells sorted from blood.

CDR3 amino acids: CASRVGMKGEAFF. CDR3 coding DNA: TGCGCCAGCAGAGTTGGGATGAAGGGTGAAGCTTTCTTT. The chain couples TRBV10-1 to TRBJ1-1; D remains unclear. Trimming took 6 bases from V and 7 from J, leaving 15 bases between them. Germline V gives CDR1 WNHNN, CDR2 SYGVQD (reference sequence). The CDR3 contains 13 residues.